This TCR beta chain stems from a study of beta chain features in type 1 diabetes. About the research overall: Taken together, all samples contributed 90 million to 140 million examined sorted cells. Study-wide points: Using cDNA template may skew counts toward highly expressing activated cells. Within each of all four CD4+ subsets, Type 1 diabetes patients had TCRB CDR3s that were moderately but significantly shorter.

Since all of the isolated RNA was reverse transcribed, expressed TCRB transcripts were what got sequenced. Assay used: immunoSEQ multiplex PCR; TCRdb lists only in-frame clones, some missing. Here the sample spans 200,000 to 300,000 clones, around 20% being singletons. Of note for this clone: Its cognate antigen is unknown.

CDR1 and CDR2 from the germline V gene are SGHRS and YFSETQ. V lost 2 bases and J lost 2; bases outside the gene matches: 4. The CDR3 totals 15 residues. Blood was collected once per donor into heparin, averaging approximately 110 mL. Input material: naive CD4+ T cells from blood. The sequence came from a woman aged 35 to 49 with type 1 diabetes. This chain uses TRBV5-1 with TRBJ2-7, with 10 bases aligning to TRBD2. CDR3 sequence: CASSFLAGATYEQYF. CDR3 sequence (DNA): TGCGCCAGCAGCTTCCTAGCGGGAGCGACCTACGAGCAGTACTTC.